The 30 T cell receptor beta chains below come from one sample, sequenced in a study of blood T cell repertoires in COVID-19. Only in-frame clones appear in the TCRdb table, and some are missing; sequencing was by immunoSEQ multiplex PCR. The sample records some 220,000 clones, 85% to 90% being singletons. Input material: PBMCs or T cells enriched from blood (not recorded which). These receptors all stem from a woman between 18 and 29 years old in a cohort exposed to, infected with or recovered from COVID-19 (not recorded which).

CDR3 nucleotides: TGTGCCAGCAGTCTAACTAAGGACAATGAGCAGTTCTTC. Protein: CASSLTKDNEQFF. The chain carries TRBV7-2 and TRBJ2-1; D remains unclear. The CDR3 loop spans 13 amino acids. V lost 6 bases, J lost 5 bases, and 11 bases lay in between. CDR1 SGHTA and CDR2 FQGNSA come from the germline V gene.

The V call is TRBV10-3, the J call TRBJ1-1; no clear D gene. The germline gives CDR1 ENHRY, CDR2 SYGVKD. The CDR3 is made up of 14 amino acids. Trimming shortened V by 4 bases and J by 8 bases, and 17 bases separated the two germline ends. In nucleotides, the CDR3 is TGTGCCATCAGTGCGGGGAGCGGTCGGTCCGAAGCTTTCTTT. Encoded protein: CAISAGSGRSEAFF.

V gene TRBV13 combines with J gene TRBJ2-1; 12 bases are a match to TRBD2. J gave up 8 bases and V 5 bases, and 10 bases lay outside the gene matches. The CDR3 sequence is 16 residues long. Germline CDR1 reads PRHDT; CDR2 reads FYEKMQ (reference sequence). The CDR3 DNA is TGTGCCAGCAGCAATCGACTAGCGGGGGAGGTCTATGAGCAGTTCTTC. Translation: CASSNRLAGEVYEQFF.

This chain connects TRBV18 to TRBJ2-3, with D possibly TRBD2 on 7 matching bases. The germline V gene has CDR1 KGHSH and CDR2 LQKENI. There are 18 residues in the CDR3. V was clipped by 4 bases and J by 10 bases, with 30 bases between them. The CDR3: CASSRPLGHGTIKLAQYF. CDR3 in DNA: TGTGCCAGCTCACGACCTTTGGGACACGGGACTATAAAGCTTGCGCAGTATTTT.

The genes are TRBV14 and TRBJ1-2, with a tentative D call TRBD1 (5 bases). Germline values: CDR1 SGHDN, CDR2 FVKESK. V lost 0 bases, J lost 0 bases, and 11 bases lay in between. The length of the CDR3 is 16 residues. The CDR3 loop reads CASSQDPSGTNYGYTF. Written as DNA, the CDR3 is TGTGCCAGCAGCCAAGATCCCTCAGGGACTAACTATGGCTACACCTTC.

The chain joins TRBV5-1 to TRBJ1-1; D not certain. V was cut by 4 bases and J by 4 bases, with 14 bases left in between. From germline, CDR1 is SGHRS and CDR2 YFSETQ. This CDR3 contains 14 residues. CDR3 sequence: CASSASSGVTEAFF. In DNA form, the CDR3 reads TGCGCCAGCAGCGCAAGCTCGGGAGTCACTGAAGCTTTCTTT.

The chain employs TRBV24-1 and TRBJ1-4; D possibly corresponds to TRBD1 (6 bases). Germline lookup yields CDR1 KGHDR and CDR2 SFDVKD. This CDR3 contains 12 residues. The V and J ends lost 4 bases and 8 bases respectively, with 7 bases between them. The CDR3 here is CATSDDREKLFF. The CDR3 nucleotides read TGTGCCACCAGTGACGACAGGGAAAAACTGTTTTTT.

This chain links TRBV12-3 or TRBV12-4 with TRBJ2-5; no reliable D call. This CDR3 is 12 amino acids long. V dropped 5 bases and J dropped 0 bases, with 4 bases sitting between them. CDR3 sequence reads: CASSLYQETQYF. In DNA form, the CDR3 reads TGTGCCAGCAGTCTGTACCAAGAGACCCAGTACTTC.

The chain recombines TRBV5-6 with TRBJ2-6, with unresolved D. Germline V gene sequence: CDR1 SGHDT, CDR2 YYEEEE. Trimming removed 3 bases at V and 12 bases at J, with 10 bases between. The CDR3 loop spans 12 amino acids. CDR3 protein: CASSYDRSVLTF. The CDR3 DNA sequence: TGTGCCAGCAGCTATGATCGCAGCGTCCTGACTTTC.

The CDR3 DNA sequence: TGTGCCAGCAGCGTCACAGGGGATGGGGTCTCTGGAAACACCATATATTTT. Translated: CASSVTGDGVSGNTIYF. The chain is built from TRBV7-2 and TRBJ1-3; TRBD1 matches 7 bases. The CDR3 has 17 residues. Trimming cost V 5 bases and J 0 bases; bases outside gene matches: 10. The germline CDR1 and CDR2 sequences are SGHTA and FQGNSA.

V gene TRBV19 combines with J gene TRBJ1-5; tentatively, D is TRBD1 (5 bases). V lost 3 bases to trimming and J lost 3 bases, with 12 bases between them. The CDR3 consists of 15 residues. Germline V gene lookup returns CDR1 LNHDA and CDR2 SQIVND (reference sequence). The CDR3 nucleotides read TGTGCCAGTAGTATCCTCAGACAGCTCAATCAGCCCCAGCATTTT. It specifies CASSILRQLNQPQHF. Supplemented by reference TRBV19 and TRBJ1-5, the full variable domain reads DGGITQSPKYLFRKEGQNVTLSCEQNLNHDAMYWYRQDPGQGLRLIYYSQIVNDFQKGDIAEGYSVSREKKESFPLTVTSAQKNPTAFYLCASSILRQLNQPQHFGDGTRLSIL.

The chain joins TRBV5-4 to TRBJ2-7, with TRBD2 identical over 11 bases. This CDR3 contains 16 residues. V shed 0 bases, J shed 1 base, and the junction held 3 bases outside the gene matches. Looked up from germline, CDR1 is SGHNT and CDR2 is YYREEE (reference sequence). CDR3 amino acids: CASSLELAGGSYEQYF. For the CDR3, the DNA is TGTGCCAGCAGCTTGGAGTTAGCGGGGGGGTCCTACGAGCAGTACTTC.

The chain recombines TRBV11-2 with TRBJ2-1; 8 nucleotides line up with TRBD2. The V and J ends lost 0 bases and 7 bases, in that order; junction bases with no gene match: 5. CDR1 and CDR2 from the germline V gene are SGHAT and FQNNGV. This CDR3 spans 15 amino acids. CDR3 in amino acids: CASSLDGGAENEQFF. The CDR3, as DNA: TGTGCCAGCAGCTTAGACGGGGGGGCCGAGAATGAGCAGTTCTTC.

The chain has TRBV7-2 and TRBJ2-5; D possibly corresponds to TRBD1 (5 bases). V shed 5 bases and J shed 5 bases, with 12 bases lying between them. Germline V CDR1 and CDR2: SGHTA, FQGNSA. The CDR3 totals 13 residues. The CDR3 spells CASSQQGLETQYF. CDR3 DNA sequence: TGTGCCAGCAGCCAGCAGGGTCTTGAGACCCAGTACTTC.

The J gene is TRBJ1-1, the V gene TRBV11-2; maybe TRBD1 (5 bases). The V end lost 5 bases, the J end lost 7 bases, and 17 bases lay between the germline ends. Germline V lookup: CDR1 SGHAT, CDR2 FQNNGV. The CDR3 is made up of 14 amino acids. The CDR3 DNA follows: TGTGCCAGCAGCGCGCGGGACCTTAACCGTGAAGCTTTCTTT. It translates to CASSARDLNREAFF.

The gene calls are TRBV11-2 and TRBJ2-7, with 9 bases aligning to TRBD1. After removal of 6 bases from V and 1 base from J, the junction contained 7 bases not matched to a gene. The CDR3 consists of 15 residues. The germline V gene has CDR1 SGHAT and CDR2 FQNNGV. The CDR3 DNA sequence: TGTGCCAGCAGGTCGACAGGGGGACGGTCCTACGAGCAGTACTTC. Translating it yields CASRSTGGRSYEQYF.

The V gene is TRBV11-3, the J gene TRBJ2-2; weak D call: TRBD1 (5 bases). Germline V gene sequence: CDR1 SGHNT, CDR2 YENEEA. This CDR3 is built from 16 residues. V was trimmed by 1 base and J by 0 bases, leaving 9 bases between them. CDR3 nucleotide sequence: TGTGCCAGCAGCTTAGCAATGACAGCGAACACCGGGGAGCTGTTTTTT. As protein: CASSLAMTANTGELFF.

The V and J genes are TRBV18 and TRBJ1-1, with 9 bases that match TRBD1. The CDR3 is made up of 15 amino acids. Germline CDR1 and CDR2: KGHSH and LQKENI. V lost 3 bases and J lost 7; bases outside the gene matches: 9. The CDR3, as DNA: TGTGCCAGCTCACCGGGACAGGGAATTGTGGATGAAGCTTTCTTT. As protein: CASSPGQGIVDEAFF.

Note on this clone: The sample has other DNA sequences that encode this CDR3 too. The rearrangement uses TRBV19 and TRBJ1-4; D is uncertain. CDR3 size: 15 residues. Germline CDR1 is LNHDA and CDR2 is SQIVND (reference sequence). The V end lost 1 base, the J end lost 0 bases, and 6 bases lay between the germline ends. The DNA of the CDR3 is TGTGCCAGTAGTATAGTAACAGCAACTAATGAAAAACTGTTTTTT. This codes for CASSIVTATNEKLFF.

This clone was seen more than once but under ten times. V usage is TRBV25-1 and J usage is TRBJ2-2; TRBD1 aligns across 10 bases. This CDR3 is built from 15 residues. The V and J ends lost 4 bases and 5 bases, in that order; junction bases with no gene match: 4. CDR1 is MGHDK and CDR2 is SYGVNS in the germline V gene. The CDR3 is CASSVGTGETGELFF. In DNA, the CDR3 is TGTGCCAGCAGTGTGGGGACAGGGGAAACCGGGGAGCTGTTTTTT. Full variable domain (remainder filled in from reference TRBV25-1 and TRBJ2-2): EADIYQTPRYLVIGTGKKITLECSQTMGHDKMYWYQQDPGMELHLIHYSYGVNSTEKGDLSSESTVSRIRTEHFPLTLESARPSHTSQYLCASSVGTGETGELFFGEGSRLTVL.

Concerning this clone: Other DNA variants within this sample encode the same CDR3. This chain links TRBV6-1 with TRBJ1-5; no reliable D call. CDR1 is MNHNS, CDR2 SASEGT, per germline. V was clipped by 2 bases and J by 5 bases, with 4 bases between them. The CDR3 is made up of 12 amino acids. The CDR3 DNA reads TGTGCCAGCAGTGAACCCGATCAGCCCCAGCATTTT. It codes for CASSEPDQPQHF.

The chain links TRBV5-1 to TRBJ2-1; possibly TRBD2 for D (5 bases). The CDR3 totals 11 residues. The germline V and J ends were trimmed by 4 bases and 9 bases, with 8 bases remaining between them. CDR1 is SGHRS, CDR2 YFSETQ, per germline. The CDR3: CASSPGSEQFF. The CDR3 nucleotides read TGCGCCAGCAGCCCGGGGAGTGAGCAGTTCTTC.

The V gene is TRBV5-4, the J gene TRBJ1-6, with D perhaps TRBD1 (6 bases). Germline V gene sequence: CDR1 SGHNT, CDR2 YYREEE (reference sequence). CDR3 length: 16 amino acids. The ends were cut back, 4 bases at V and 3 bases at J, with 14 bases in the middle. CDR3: CASSTTGPGYNSPLHF. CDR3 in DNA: TGTGCCAGCAGCACTACAGGGCCCGGCTATAATTCACCCCTCCACTTT.

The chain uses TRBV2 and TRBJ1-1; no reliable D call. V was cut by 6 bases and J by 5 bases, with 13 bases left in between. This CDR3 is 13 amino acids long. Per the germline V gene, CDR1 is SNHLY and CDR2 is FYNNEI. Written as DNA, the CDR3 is TGTGCCAGCAGCCAGGCGGAGGGAACTGAAGCTTTCTTT. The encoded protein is CASSQAEGTEAFF. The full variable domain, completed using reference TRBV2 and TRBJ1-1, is EPEVTQTPSHQVTQMGQEVILRCVPISNHLYFYWYRQILGQKVEFLVSFYNNEISEKSEIFDDQFSVERPDGSNFTLKIRSTKLEDSAMYFCASSQAEGTEAFFGQGTRLTVV.

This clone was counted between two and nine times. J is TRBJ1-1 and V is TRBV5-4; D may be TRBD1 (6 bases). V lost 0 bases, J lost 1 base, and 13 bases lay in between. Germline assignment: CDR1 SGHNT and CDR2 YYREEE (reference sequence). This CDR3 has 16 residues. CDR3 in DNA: TGTGCCAGCAGCTTGGGGCACAGGGTCGGGAACACTGAAGCTTTCTTT. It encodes CASSLGHRVGNTEAFF.

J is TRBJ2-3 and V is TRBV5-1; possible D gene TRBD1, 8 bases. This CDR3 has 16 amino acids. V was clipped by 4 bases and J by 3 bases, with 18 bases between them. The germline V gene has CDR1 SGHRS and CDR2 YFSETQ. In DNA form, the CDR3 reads TGCGCCAGCAGCCCGGAAGGACAGGGAGGGACAGATACGCAGTATTTT. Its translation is CASSPEGQGGTDTQYF.

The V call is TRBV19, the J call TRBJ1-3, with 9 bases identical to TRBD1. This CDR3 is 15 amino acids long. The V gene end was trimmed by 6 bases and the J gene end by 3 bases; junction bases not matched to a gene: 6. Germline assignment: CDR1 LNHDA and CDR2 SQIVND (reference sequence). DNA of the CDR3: TGTGCCAGTAGCCCCGGGACAGGGTATGGAAACACCATATATTTT. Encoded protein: CASSPGTGYGNTIYF.

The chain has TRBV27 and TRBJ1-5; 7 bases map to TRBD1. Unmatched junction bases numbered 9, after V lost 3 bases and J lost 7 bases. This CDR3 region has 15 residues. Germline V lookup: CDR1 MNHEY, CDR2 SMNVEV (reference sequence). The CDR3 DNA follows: TGTGCCAGCAGTTTGGGATCAGGGGGTGGGCAGCCCCAGCATTTT. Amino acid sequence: CASSLGSGGGQPQHF.

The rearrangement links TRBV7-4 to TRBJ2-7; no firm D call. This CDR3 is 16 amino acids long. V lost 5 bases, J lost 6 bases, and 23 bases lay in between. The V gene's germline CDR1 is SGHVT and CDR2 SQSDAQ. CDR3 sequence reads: CASSPRPGYIGLEQYF. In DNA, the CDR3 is TGTGCCAGCAGCCCGCGCCCCGGTTACATTGGGCTCGAGCAGTACTTC.

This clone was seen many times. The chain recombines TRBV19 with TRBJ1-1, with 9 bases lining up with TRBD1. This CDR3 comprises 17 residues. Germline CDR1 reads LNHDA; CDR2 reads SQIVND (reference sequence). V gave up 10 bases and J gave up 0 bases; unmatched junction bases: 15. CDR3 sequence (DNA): TGTGCCACTCAGGGGGTCTACAGGGGGCTCATGAACACTGAAGCTTTCTTT. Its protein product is CATQGVYRGLMNTEAFF.